A selection of T cell receptor beta chains follows, all from one sample in a study of shared clonotypes between healthy human individuals. The data were produced by immunoSEQ multiplex PCR, yet TCRdb's version contains in-frame clones alone and is incomplete. The sample records roughly 1,500,000 clones, approximately 98.5% being singletons. The sequencing sample was made of naive CD4+ T cells sorted from blood. All receptors come from a man between 25 and 39 years old in good health. Each CDR3 is given with its conserved first and last residue. The D gene is left open where the match is weak. Clone size is shown for a subset of rows, as once, few, many or a class of expanded clone.

J	size	V	D	DNA	CDR3
TRBJ2-2	NA	TRBV5-6	NA	TGTGCCAGCAGCTTGGAAGCCGGGGAGCTGTTTTTT	CASSLEAGELFF
TRBJ2-7	NA	TRBV5-1	NA	TGCGCCAGCAGCTTGGGGATACCTTCAAGCGAGCAGTACTTC	CASSLGIPSSEQYF
TRBJ2-2	NA	TRBV28	NA	TGTGCCAGCAGTAAGGGACACCCAAACACCGGGGAGCTGTTTTTT	CASSKGHPNTGELFF
TRBJ2-1	NA	TRBV2	NA	TGTGCCAGCAGTGAATTGACCTTCTTAGGGGAGCAGTTCTTC	CASSELTFLGEQFF
TRBJ1-2	NA	TRBV4-1	NA	TGCGCCAGCAGCGCGGGGGGCAGTTATGGCTACACCTTC	CASSAGGSYGYTF
TRBJ2-2	NA	TRBV9	NA	TGTGCCAGCAGCCCACAGTTAATTATCGGCAGACTCGCCGGGGAGCTGTTTTTT	CASSPQLIIGRLAGELFF
TRBJ2-1	NA	TRBV28	TRBD2	TGTGCCAGCAGTTTATTATCGGGACTAGCGGGACGAGATGAGCAGTTCTTC	CASSLLSGLAGRDEQFF
TRBJ1-5	NA	TRBV4-1	TRBD1	TGCGCCAGCAGAGAGAGCCCCGGGACAGCTCATCAGCCCCAGCATTTT	CASRESPGTAHQPQHF
TRBJ1-2	NA	TRBV5-1	NA	TGCGCCAGCAGCTTGGAATCGGGGATCTATGGCTACACCTTC	CASSLESGIYGYTF
TRBJ2-7	once	TRBV6-4	TRBD1	TGTGCCAGCAGTGACAAGGACAGGTCGTTTTTTAACGAGCAGTACTTC	CASSDKDRSFFNEQYF
TRBJ1-2	NA	TRBV7-9	NA	TGTGCCAGCAGCGGGACGGCGGGGAGATTATCACTGGGCTACACCTTC	CASSGTAGRLSLGYTF
TRBJ2-7	NA	TRBV5-1	NA	TGCGCCAGCAGGGAGCATCTCGCGGGTGTGAGCTACGAGCAGTACTTC	CASREHLAGVSYEQYF
TRBJ2-7	NA	TRBV28	TRBD1	TGTGCCAGCAGTCCCACCGGGACAGGGGAGTACTTC	CASSPTGTGEYF
TRBJ1-2	NA	TRBV28	NA	TGTGCCAGCAGTTGGATGGACAGCTCAACTTCTAGTGGCTACACCTTC	CASSWMDSSTSSGYTF
TRBJ2-3	NA	TRBV9	TRBD1	TGTGCCAGCAGCGCGGGACAGGGGTTAACAGATACGCAGTATTTT	CASSAGQGLTDTQYF
TRBJ2-5	NA	TRBV5-6	TRBD1	TGTGCCACCATGACAGGGAGTGGAGAGACCCAGTACTTC	CATMTGSGETQYF
TRBJ2-3	NA	TRBV4-3	NA	TGCGCCAGCAGCGTTGCAGGCACAGATACGCAGTATTTT	CASSVAGTDTQYF
TRBJ2-7	NA	TRBV5-8	TRBD2	TGTGCCAGCAGCTTGCTAGCGGGAGTAGGCGAGCAGTACTTC	CASSLLAGVGEQYF
TRBJ2-5	NA	TRBV19	TRBD1	TGTGCCAGTACGACGGACAGGTGGGGAGAGACCCAGTACTTC	CASTTDRWGETQYF
TRBJ2-1	NA	TRBV19	TRBD2	TGTGCCAGTAGTATTTCCAGCGGGGCTTACAATGAGCAGTTCTTC	CASSISSGAYNEQFF